The 28 T cell receptor beta chains in this list originate from one sample, sequenced in a study of spatial heterogeneity in lung cancer. The study's findings and limits: Counts of expanded intratumoral alpha and beta TCRs tracked tumor mutation counts.

Which antigens these TCRs recognize remains unknown. Time point given: sample taken at primary tumor resection. TCRdb recomputed calls from the 5' RACE reads with MiXCR, one row per CDR3 protein. Found here are thousands of distinct CDR3 sequences, less than 8.5% of them singletons; the top ten hold about 14%. This material consisted of lung tumor tissue, taken at surgery. The receptor set was obtained from a male donor with early-stage non-small cell lung cancer.

This clonotype was found many times. J is TRBJ2-3 and V is TRBV20-1; D may be TRBD2 (5 bases). The CDR3 spans 14 residues. Trimming took off 3 bases at V and 3 bases at J, with 13 bases between the two ends. The germline CDR1 and CDR2 sequences are DFQATT and SNEGSKA (reference sequence). The CDR3 DNA is TGCAGTGCTAGCCTTAGCGACGGTACAGATACGCAGTATTTT. It is translated as CSASLSDGTDTQYF.

The table lists this clonotype with a few counts. This sequence joins TRBV4-1 and TRBJ2-1; 7 bases fit TRBD2. Per the germline V gene, CDR1 is MGHRA and CDR2 is YSYEKL. V was pared by 4 bases and J by 9 bases, with 12 bases of the junction left unmatched. The CDR3 is 15 residues long. The CDR3 DNA reads as TGCGCCAGCAGCCCAACGACTAGCCGATGGGTTGAGCAGTTCTTC. Encoded protein: CASSPTTSRWVEQFF.

This clonotype is large. The chain carries TRBV4-3 and TRBJ2-1, with D uncertain. The V gene's germline CDR1 is LGHNA and CDR2 YSLEER. This CDR3 is 14 amino acids long. The V end was cut by 1 base, the J end by 3 bases, with 7 bases between. This chain's CDR3 is CASSQGGDYNEQFF. DNA of the CDR3: TGCGCCAGCAGCCAAGGAGGAGACTACAATGAGCAGTTCTTC.

This clonotype was observed many times. The chain has TRBV5-4 and TRBJ2-7; either TRBD1 or TRBD2 may fit D (5 bases each). Germline V gives CDR1 SGHNT, CDR2 YYREEE (reference sequence). This CDR3 comprises 16 residues. V dropped 4 bases and J dropped 7 bases, with 24 bases sitting between them. CDR3: CASSRYTTGRLREQYF. In DNA form, the CDR3 reads TGTGCCAGCAGCCGATATACTACGGGACGGTTAAGAGAGCAGTACTTC.

By proportion, this clonotype is medium-sized. The CDR3 bases are TGTGCCAGCAGTCTCGTTGGCACGGACAGGGAAGTCTACAATGAGCAGTTCTTC. Protein product: CASSLVGTDREVYNEQFF. The chain joins TRBV28 to TRBJ2-1; 8 positions agree with TRBD1. Germline values: CDR1 MDHEN, CDR2 SYDVKM. With 5 bases clipped from V and 3 bases from J, the junction kept 15 bases outside the gene matches. This CDR3 region has 18 residues.

This clonotype was detected many times. The chain uses TRBV9 and TRBJ2-1; D call uncertain. The CDR3 sequence is 15 residues long. Looked up from germline, CDR1 is SGDLS and CDR2 is YYNGEE. The ends were cut back, 0 bases at V and 6 bases at J, with 13 bases in the middle. The CDR3 loop is CASSVEESPANEQFF. CDR3 bases: TGTGCCAGCAGCGTAGAAGAAAGTCCAGCCAATGAGCAGTTCTTC.

This clonotype rates as large. The rearrangement uses TRBV18 and TRBJ1-2, with TRBD1 matching 7 bases. The V segment lost 3 bases and the J segment 1 base; nucleotides outside the gene matches: 2. Germline V gives CDR1 KGHSH, CDR2 LQKENI. The CDR3 runs 14 residues. The CDR3 loop reads CASSPGQSNYGYTF. The CDR3 DNA is TGTGCCAGCTCACCGGGACAGAGTAACTATGGCTACACCTTC.

This clonotype is categorized as medium-sized. V gene TRBV20-1 combines with J gene TRBJ2-2, with a tentative D call TRBD1 (5 bases). In germline, CDR1 is DFQATT, CDR2 SNEGSKA (reference sequence). V dropped 6 bases and J dropped 4 bases, with 18 bases sitting between them. This CDR3 spans 15 amino acids. CDR3 nucleotide sequence: TGCAGTGCCCGAGACAGCCGGAAGGTCACCGGGGAGCTGTTTTTT. Its translation is CSARDSRKVTGELFF.

The chain couples TRBV29-1 to TRBJ2-6, with D possibly TRBD1 on 5 matching bases. The CDR3 is 12 residues long. Germline-derived CDR1 and CDR2 are SQVTM and ANQGSEA. The V gene lost 6 bases and the J gene lost 3 bases, with 6 bases spanning the gap. The CDR3 region is CSVRDGANVLTF. The CDR3 bases are TGCAGCGTCAGGGATGGGGCCAACGTCCTGACTTTC.

The J gene is TRBJ2-2, the V gene TRBV18, with 9 bases identical to TRBD1. CDR1 and CDR2 from the germline V gene are KGHSH and LQKENI. Trimming at V came to 3 bases and at J to 3 bases, leaving 5 bases not matched to a gene. The CDR3 is 16 residues long. For the CDR3, the DNA is TGTGCCAGCTCACCGACAGGGGGACAGGACACCGGGGAGCTGTTTTTT. It translates to CASSPTGGQDTGELFF.

This clonotype is medium-sized within its sample. The chain carries TRBV4-3 and TRBJ2-1; D perhaps matches TRBD1 (5 bases). In germline, CDR1 is LGHNA, CDR2 YSLEER. The CDR3 sequence is 14 residues long. Deletions cut 4 bases from V and 7 bases from J, with 14 bases between. CDR3 in amino acids: CASSPLTGPNEQFF. The CDR3 DNA sequence: TGCGCCAGCAGCCCCCTTACAGGACCAAATGAGCAGTTCTTC.

This clonotype was recorded at least ten times. The chain carries TRBV28 and TRBJ2-7; no definite D call. The length of the CDR3 is 15 residues. The germline CDR1 and CDR2 sequences are MDHEN and SYDVKM. V lost 6 bases to trimming and J lost 0 bases, with 15 bases between them. CDR3 DNA sequence: TGTGCCAGCAGCCGGGTTTCCATTTACTCCTACGAGCAGTACTTC. Translating it yields CASSRVSIYSYEQYF.

The rearrangement links TRBV24-1 to TRBJ2-1; 7 bases map to TRBD1. J gave up 5 bases and V 4 bases, and 10 bases lay outside the gene matches. Germline-derived CDR1 and CDR2 are KGHDR and SFDVKD. The CDR3 runs 16 residues. The CDR3 here is CATSDPGQVTNNEQFF. CDR3 coding DNA: TGTGCCACCAGTGACCCAGGACAGGTGACGAACAATGAGCAGTTCTTC.

This clonotype is labeled as medium-sized. The CDR3 DNA follows: TGTGCCTGGGAACTCGCTAGAACCTACGAGCAGTACTTC. It yields the protein CAWELARTYEQYF. The rearrangement uses TRBV30 and TRBJ2-7; D is unclear. CDR1 and CDR2 from the germline V gene are GTSNPN and SVGIG (reference sequence). Trimming took off 5 bases at V and 2 bases at J, with 13 bases between the two ends. The CDR3 sequence is 13 residues long.

The table lists this clonotype with many counts. V gene TRBV7-6 combines with J gene TRBJ1-1; D gene uncertain. The germline V and J ends were trimmed by 0 bases and 1 base, with 6 bases remaining between them. Per the germline V gene, CDR1 is SGHVS and CDR2 is FNYEAQ. This CDR3 has 14 amino acids. The CDR3: CASSLAGKNTEAFF. The CDR3 DNA is TGTGCCAGCAGCTTAGCGGGCAAGAACACTGAAGCTTTCTTT.

Relative to its sample, this clonotype is medium-sized. The chain combines TRBV20-1 with TRBJ1-6; TRBD1 matches at 8 bases. The V gene's germline CDR1 is DFQATT and CDR2 SNEGSKA (reference sequence). This CDR3 region has 13 residues. Trimming cost V 5 bases and J 9 bases; bases outside gene matches: 6. This chain's CDR3 is CSAPRQGSSPLHF. CDR3 DNA sequence: TGCAGTGCTCCGAGACAGGGGAGTTCACCCCTCCACTTT.

The CDR3 loop is CASSRRHRDGYTF. The CDR3 region has the DNA TGTGCCAGCAGCCGCCGACACCGCGACGGCTACACCTTC. The rearrangement joins TRBV11-1 to TRBJ1-2; D uncertain. The length of the CDR3 is 13 residues. The V gene's germline CDR1 is SGHAT and CDR2 FQDESV (reference sequence). Trimming removed 5 bases at V and 8 bases at J, with 15 bases between.

This clonotype has at least ten counts. This chain uses TRBV7-2 with TRBJ2-6; D may be TRBD1 (6 bases). Germline V gene lookup returns CDR1 SGHTA and CDR2 FQGNSA. Trimming cost V 4 bases and J 4 bases, with 11 bases left between them. The CDR3 is 15 residues long. CDR3 region: CASSSQGTGANVLTF. DNA of the CDR3: TGTGCCAGCAGCTCACAGGGTACCGGGGCCAACGTCCTGACTTTC. The whole variable domain, remainder taken from reference TRBV7-2 and TRBJ2-6, is GAGVSQSPSNKVTEKGKDVELRCDPISGHTALYWYRQSLGQGLEFLIYFQGNSAPDKSGLPSDRFSAERTGGSVSTLTIQRTQQEDSAVYLCASSSQGTGANVLTFGAGSRLTVL.

V and J are TRBV19 and TRBJ2-4; D unclear. CDR1 LNHDA and CDR2 SQIVND come from the germline V gene (reference sequence). The ends were cut back, 4 bases at V and 5 bases at J, with 15 bases in the middle. This CDR3 is built from 15 residues. Written as DNA, the CDR3 is TGTGCCAGTAGTAAAGGCAGCGTTTACGAAAACATTCAGTACTTC. Protein product: CASSKGSVYENIQYF.

By share of the sample, this clonotype is medium-sized. The J gene is TRBJ2-3, the V gene TRBV28; the D is unclear. Per the germline V gene, CDR1 is MDHEN and CDR2 is SYDVKM. There are 13 residues in the CDR3. With 5 bases removed from V and 3 bases from J, the gap between germline ends came to 9 bases. CDR3 amino acids: CASSLHTTDTQYF. The CDR3 coding sequence is TGTGCCAGCAGTCTCCACACGACAGATACGCAGTATTTT.

This clonotype is categorized as medium-sized. This chain uses TRBV23-1 with TRBJ1-6, with D unresolved. TRBV23-1 is filed as an ORF, its function uncertain. V was shortened by 2 bases and J by 6 bases, with 11 bases between the two germline ends. The CDR3 is 15 amino acids. The chain's CDR3 is CASSQVHKTNSPLHF. CDR3 sequence (DNA): TGCGCCAGCAGTCAAGTCCACAAGACTAATTCACCCCTCCACTTT.

At least ten counts were recorded for this clonotype. The chain combines TRBV5-1 with TRBJ2-1, with a weak D call TRBD1 (6 bases). V lost 0 bases and J lost 5, with 9 bases in between. Germline values: CDR1 SGHRS, CDR2 YFSETQ. CDR3 size: 14 residues. The CDR3 bases are TGCGCCAGCAGCTTGGCGGGACAAGACAATGAGCAGTTCTTC. Translation gives CASSLAGQDNEQFF.

In its sample, this clonotype is medium-sized. V gene TRBV20-1 combines with J gene TRBJ2-1; no reliable D call. The CDR3 covers 11 residues. The V gene's germline CDR1 is DFQATT and CDR2 SNEGSKA (reference sequence). The CDR3 spells CSRLTYNEQFF. As DNA, the CDR3 is TGCAGCCGCTTGACCTACAATGAGCAGTTCTTC.

By share, this clonotype ranks as medium-sized. The chain is built from TRBV9 and TRBJ2-5; D may be TRBD1 or TRBD2 (5 bases each). Germline CDR1 reads SGDLS; CDR2 reads YYNGEE. Trimming took off 4 bases at V and 3 bases at J, with 19 bases between the two ends. The CDR3 loop spans 16 amino acids. The CDR3 is CASSRGTLLWEETQYF. In DNA, the CDR3 is TGTGCCAGCAGCCGAGGGACCCTACTCTGGGAAGAGACCCAGTACTTC.

This clonotype was seen more than once but under ten times. The chain couples TRBV6-2 or TRBV6-3 to TRBJ2-4; TRBD1 agrees at 8 bases. The germline gives CDR1 MNHEY, CDR2 SVGEGT. J was trimmed by 0 bases and V by 2 bases; bases with no gene match: 12. The CDR3 runs to 19 residues. CDR3 sequence: CASSYLTGESVGAKNIQYF. The CDR3 nucleotides read TGTGCCAGCAGTTACCTGACAGGGGAATCGGTTGGAGCCAAAAACATTCAGTACTTC.

By share, this clonotype counts as medium-sized. The chain uses TRBV5-1 and TRBJ2-3, with D unresolved. Germline V gene lookup returns CDR1 SGHRS and CDR2 YFSETQ. Trimming took off 0 bases at V and 6 bases at J, with 2 bases between the two ends. The CDR3 is 11 residues long. CDR3: CASSLGDTQYF. The CDR3 nucleotides are TGCGCCAGCAGCTTGGGTGATACGCAGTATTTT.

This clonotype is labeled as medium-sized. CDR3 nucleotide sequence: TGCGCCAGCAGCGCAGGGACTAGCGGGGATATCTACGAGCAGTACTTC. The encoded protein is CASSAGTSGDIYEQYF. J is TRBJ2-7 and V is TRBV5-1; 13 bases agree with TRBD2. V lost 4 bases to trimming and J lost 3 bases; unmatched junction nucleotides: 7. CDR1 is SGHRS, CDR2 YFSETQ, per germline. The CDR3 totals 16 residues.

By frequency in the sample, this clonotype is medium-sized. A junction boundary mismatches the germline segment, possibly from a read error. The chain is built from TRBV7-7 and TRBJ2-6; a possible D gene is TRBD1 (6 bases). Germline V lookup: CDR1 SSHAT, CDR2 FNYEAQ (reference sequence). The CDR3 sequence is 16 residues long. CDR3 amino acids: CASSRQAFSGANVLTF. Here the CDR3 DNA reads TGTGCTAGCAGTCGACAGGCCTTCTCTGGGGCCAACGTCCTGACTTTC.